Each of the 6 T cell receptor beta chains below was sequenced from the same sample in a study of blood T cell repertoires in COVID-19. Only in-frame clones appear in the TCRdb table, and some are missing; sequencing was by immunoSEQ multiplex PCR. Here the sample spans approximately 220,000 clones, approximately 90% being singletons. The sample comprised PBMCs or T cells enriched from blood (not recorded which). All receptors derive from a woman under 30 in a cohort exposed to, infected with or recovered from COVID-19 (not recorded which).

V and J are TRBV28 and TRBJ1-3, with D hard to call. V was shortened by 7 bases and J by 1 base, with 11 bases between the two germline ends. Germline V gene sequence: CDR1 MDHEN, CDR2 SYDVKM. There are 14 residues in the CDR3. The CDR3 nucleotides read TGTGCCAGCACTTTTCAGGCTTCTGGAAACACCATATATTTT. Translated: CASTFQASGNTIYF.

The chain recombines TRBV7-2 with TRBJ1-4; D is undetermined. The germline V gene encodes CDR1 SGHTA and CDR2 FQGNSA. V was shortened by 2 bases and J by 2 bases, with 21 bases between the two germline ends. CDR3 length equals 19 residues. The CDR3 loop is CASSLRPFGVVGTNEKLFF. In DNA, the CDR3 is TGTGCCAGCAGCTTAAGGCCCTTCGGGGTAGTGGGCACTAATGAAAAACTGTTTTTT.

The chain carries TRBV4-1 and TRBJ2-7, with 9 bases identical to TRBD1. This CDR3 is built from 15 residues. V was pared by 3 bases and J by 4 bases, with 7 bases of the junction left unmatched. Germline loops: CDR1 MGHRA, CDR2 YSYEKL. Written as DNA, the CDR3 is TGCGCCAGCAGCCAGAGCCCGGGACAGGGTTACGAGCAGTACTTC. Its protein is CASSQSPGQGYEQYF.

The rearrangement joins TRBV6-5 to TRBJ1-2, with 10 bases aligning to TRBD1. CDR1 MNHEY and CDR2 SVGAGI come from the germline V gene. This CDR3 is built from 14 residues. V dropped 6 bases and J dropped 4; count of bases not matched to a gene: 5. The CDR3 spells CASRLRQGAYGYTF. The CDR3 DNA is TGTGCCAGCAGGTTAAGACAGGGGGCCTATGGCTACACCTTC.

The V and J genes are TRBV9 and TRBJ1-1; possible D gene TRBD1, 5 bases. Trimming removed 5 bases at V and 1 base at J, with 9 bases between. Germline CDR1 and CDR2: SGDLS and YYNGEE. This CDR3 is built from 13 residues. CDR3 bases: TGTGCCAGCAGGAGACAGCCGAACACTGAAGCTTTCTTT. This sequence encodes CASRRQPNTEAFF.

The rearrangement joins TRBV2 to TRBJ1-2; 8 bases agree with TRBD1. The length of the CDR3 is 15 residues. CDR1 SNHLY and CDR2 FYNNEI come from the germline V gene. With V trimmed by 6 bases and J by 3 bases, 9 bases remained unmatched. CDR3 sequence reads: CASRTQGDLYYGYTF. CDR3 DNA: TGTGCCAGCAGGACACAGGGGGACCTTTACTATGGCTACACCTTC.